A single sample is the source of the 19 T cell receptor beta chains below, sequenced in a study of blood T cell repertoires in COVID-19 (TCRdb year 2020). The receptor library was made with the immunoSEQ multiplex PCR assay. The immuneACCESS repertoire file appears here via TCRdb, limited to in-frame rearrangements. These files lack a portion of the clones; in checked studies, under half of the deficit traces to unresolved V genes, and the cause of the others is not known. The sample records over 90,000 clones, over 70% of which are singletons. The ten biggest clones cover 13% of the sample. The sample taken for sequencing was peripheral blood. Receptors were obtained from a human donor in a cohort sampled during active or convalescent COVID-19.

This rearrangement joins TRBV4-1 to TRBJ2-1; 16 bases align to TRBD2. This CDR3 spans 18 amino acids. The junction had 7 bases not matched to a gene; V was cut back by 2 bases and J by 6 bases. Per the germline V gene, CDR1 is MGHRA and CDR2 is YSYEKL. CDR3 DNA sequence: TGCGCCAGCAGCCAACCCGGGACTAGCGGGGGGGCCCTCAATGAGCAGTTCTTC. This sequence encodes CASSQPGTSGGALNEQFF.

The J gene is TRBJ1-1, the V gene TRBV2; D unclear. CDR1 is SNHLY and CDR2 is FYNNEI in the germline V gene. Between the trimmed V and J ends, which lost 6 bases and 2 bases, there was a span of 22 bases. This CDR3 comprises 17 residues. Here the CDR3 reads CASRTEVLIGRNTEAFF. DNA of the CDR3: TGTGCCAGCAGGACGGAGGTTTTAATAGGGCGAAACACTGAAGCTTTCTTT.

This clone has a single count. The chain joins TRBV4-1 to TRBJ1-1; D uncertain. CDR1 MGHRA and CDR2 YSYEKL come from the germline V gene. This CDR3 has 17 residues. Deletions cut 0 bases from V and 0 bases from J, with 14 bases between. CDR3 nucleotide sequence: TGCGCCAGCAGCCAAGATCAGACGGGGTCCATGAACACTGAAGCTTTCTTT. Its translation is CASSQDQTGSMNTEAFF.

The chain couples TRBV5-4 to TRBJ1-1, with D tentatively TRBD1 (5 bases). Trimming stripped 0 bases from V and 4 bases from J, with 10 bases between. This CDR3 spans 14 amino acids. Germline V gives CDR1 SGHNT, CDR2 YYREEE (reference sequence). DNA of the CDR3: TGTGCCAGCAGCTTGGCCAGGGTAAGCACTGAAGCTTTCTTT. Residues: CASSLARVSTEAFF.

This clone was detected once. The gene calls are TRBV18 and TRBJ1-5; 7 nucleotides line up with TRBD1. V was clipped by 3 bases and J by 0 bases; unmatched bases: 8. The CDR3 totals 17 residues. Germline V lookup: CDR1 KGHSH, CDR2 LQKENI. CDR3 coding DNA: TGTGCCAGCTCACCGAGTCTGACAGGGTATAGCAATCAGCCCCAGCATTTT. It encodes CASSPSLTGYSNQPQHF. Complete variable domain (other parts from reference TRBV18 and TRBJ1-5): NAGVMQNPRHLVRRRGQEARLRCSPMKGHSHVYWYRQLPEEGLKFMVYLQKENIIDESGMPKERFSAEFPKEGPSILRIQQVVRGDSAAYFCASSPSLTGYSNQPQHFGDGTRLSIL.

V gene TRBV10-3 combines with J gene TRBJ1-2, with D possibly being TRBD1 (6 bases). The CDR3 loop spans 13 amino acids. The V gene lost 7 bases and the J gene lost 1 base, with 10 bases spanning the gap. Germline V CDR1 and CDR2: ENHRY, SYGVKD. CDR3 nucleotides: TGTGCCATCACTACGGACAGTAACTATGGCTACACCTTC. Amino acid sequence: CAITTDSNYGYTF.

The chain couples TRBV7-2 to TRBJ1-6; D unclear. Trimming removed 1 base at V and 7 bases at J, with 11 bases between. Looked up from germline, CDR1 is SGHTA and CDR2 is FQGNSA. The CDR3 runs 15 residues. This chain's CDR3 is CASSLGGPANSPLHF. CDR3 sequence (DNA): TGTGCCAGCAGCTTAGGTGGGCCAGCCAATTCACCCCTCCACTTT.

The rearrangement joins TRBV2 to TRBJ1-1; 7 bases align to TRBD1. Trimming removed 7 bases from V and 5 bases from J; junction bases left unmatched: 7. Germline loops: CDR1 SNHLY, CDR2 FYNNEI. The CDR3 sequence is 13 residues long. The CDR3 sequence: CASTQQGWTEAFF. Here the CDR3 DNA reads TGTGCCAGCACCCAACAGGGGTGGACTGAAGCTTTCTTT. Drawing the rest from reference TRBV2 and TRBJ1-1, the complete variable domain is EPEVTQTPSHQVTQMGQEVILRCVPISNHLYFYWYRQILGQKVEFLVSFYNNEISEKSEIFDDQFSVERPDGSNFTLKIRSTKLEDSAMYFCASTQQGWTEAFFGQGTRLTVV.

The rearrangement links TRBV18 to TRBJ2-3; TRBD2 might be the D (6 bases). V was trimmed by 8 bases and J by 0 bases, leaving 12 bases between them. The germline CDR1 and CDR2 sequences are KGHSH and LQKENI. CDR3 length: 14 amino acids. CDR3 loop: CASRGMASTDTQYF. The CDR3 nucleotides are TGTGCCAGCCGGGGGATGGCTAGCACAGATACGCAGTATTTT. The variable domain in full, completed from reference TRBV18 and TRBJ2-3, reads NAGVMQNPRHLVRRRGQEARLRCSPMKGHSHVYWYRQLPEEGLKFMVYLQKENIIDESGMPKERFSAEFPKEGPSILRIQQVVRGDSAAYFCASRGMASTDTQYFGPGTRLTVL.

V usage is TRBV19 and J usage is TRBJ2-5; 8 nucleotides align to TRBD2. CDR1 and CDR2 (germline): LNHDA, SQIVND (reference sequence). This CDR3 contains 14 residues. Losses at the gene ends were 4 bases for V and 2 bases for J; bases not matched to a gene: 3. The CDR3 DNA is TGTGCCAGTAGTACTGTAGCGGGGCAAGAGACCCAGTACTTC. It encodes CASSTVAGQETQYF.

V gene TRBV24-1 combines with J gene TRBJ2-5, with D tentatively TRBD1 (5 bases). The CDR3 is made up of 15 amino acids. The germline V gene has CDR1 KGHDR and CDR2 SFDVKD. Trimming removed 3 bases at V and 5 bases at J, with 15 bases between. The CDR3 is CATSDRYRIPETQYF. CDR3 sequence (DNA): TGTGCCACCAGTGATCGGTACAGGATACCGGAGACCCAGTACTTC.

The CDR3 sequence: CASTWGGGQGYNEQFF. Here the CDR3 DNA reads TGTGCCAGCACCTGGGGGGGAGGACAGGGCTACAATGAGCAGTTCTTC. The V and J genes are TRBV5-4 and TRBJ2-1; maybe TRBD1 (8 bases). Germline V gene data show CDR1 as SGHNT and CDR2 as YYREEE (reference sequence). The length of the CDR3 is 16 residues. Deletions cut 6 bases from V and 3 bases from J, with 19 bases between. Full variable domain (remainder filled in from reference TRBV5-4 and TRBJ2-1): ETGVTQSPTHLIKTRGQQVTLRCSSQSGHNTVSWYQQALGQGPQFIFQYYREEENGRGNFPPRFSGLQFPNYSSELNVNALELDDSALYLCASTWGGGQGYNEQFFGPGTRLTVL.

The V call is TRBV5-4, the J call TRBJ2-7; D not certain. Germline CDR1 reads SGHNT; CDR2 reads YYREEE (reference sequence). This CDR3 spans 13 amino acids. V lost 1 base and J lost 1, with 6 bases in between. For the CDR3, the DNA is TGTGCCAGCAGCTTGTTAGCTTCCTACGAGCAGTACTTC. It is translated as CASSLLASYEQYF.

CDR3 amino acids: CASTNGLAEFF. CDR3 DNA: TGTGCCAGCACCAACGGTCTAGCGGAGTTTTTT. This rearrangement joins TRBV12-3 or TRBV12-4 to TRBJ2-2, with 7 nucleotides matching TRBD2. The J segment lost 16 bases and the V segment lost 7 bases, leaving 9 bases of the junction unmatched. The CDR3 consists of 11 residues.

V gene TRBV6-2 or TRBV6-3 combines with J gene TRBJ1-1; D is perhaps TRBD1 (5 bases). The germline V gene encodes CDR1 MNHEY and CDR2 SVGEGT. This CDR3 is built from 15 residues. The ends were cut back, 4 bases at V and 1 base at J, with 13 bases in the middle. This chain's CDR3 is CASSFDRWENTEAFF. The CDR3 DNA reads TGTGCCAGCAGTTTTGACAGATGGGAGAACACTGAAGCTTTCTTT.

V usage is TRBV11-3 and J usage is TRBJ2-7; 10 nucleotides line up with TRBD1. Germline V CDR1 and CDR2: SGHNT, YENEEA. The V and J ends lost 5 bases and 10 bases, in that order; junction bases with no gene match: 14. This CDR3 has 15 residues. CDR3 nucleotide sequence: TGTGCCAGCAGCCCTAGGAGGGGACAGGGGTCGTACCAGTACTTC. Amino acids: CASSPRRGQGSYQYF.

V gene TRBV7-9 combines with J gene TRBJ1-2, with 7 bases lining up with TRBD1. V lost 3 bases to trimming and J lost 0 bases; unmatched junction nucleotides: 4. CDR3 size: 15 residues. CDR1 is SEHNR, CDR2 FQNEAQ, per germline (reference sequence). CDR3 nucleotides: TGTGCCAGCAGCTTCCCGGGACAGTCTAACTATGGCTACACCTTC. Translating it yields CASSFPGQSNYGYTF.

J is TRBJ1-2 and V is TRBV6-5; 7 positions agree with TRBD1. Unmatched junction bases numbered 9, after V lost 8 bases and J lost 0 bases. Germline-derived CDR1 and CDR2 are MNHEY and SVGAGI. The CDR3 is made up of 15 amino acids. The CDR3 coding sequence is TGTGCCAGCGGAAAACAGGGGAACGCTAACTATGGCTACACCTTC. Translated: CASGKQGNANYGYTF.

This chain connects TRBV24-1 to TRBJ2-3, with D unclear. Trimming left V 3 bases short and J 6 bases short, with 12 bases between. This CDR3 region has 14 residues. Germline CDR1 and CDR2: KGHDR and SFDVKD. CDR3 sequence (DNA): TGTGCCACCAGTGATGTGAGTAGCTTTGATACGCAGTATTTT. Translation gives CATSDVSSFDTQYF.